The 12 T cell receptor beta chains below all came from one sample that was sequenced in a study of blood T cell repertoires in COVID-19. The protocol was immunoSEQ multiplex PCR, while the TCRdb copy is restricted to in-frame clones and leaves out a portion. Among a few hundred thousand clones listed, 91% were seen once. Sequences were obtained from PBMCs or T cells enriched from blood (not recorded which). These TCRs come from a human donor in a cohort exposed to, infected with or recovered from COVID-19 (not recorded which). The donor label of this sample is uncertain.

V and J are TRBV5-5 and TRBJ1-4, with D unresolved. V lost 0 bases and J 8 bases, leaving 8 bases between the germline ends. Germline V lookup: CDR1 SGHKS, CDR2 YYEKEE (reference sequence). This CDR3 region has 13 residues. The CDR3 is CASSLGFREKLFF. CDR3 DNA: TGTGCCAGCAGCTTGGGGTTCCGGGAAAAACTGTTTTTT.

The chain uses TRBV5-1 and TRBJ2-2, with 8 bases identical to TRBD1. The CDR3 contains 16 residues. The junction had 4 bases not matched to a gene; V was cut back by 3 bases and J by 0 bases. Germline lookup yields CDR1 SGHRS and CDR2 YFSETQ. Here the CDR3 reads CASSSRQGTNTGELFF. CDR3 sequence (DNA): TGCGCCAGCAGCTCCAGACAGGGGACGAACACCGGGGAGCTGTTTTTT.

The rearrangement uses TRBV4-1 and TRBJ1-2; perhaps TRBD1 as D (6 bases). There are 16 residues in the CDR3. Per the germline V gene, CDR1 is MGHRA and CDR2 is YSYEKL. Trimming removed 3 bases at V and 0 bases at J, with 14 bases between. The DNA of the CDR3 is TGCGCCAGCAGCCAGGTCGGACAGAAAACTAACTATGGCTACACCTTC. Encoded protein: CASSQVGQKTNYGYTF.

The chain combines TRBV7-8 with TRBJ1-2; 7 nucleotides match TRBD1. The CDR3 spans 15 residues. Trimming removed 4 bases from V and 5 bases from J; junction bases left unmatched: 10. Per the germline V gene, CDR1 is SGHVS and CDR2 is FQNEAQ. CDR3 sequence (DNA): TGTGCCAGCAGCTCCCCCCTACAGGGGTGGTATGGCTACACCTTC. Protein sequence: CASSSPLQGWYGYTF.

CDR3 in amino acids: CASSLGRQGFLDSGNTIYF. CDR3 coding DNA: TGTGCCAGCAGCTTAGGTCGACAGGGATTTCTCGACTCTGGAAACACCATATATTTT. V gene TRBV7-8 combines with J gene TRBJ1-3; TRBD1 agrees at 7 bases. This CDR3 region has 19 residues. CDR1 is SGHVS and CDR2 is FQNEAQ in the germline V gene. The junction had 12 bases not matched to a gene; V was cut back by 1 base and J by 0 bases.

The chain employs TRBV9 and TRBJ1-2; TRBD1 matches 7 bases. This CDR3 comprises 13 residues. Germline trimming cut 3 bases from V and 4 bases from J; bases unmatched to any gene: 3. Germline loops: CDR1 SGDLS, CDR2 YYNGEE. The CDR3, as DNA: TGTGCCAGCAGCGCTGGGACAGTCTATGGCTACACCTTC. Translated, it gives CASSAGTVYGYTF.

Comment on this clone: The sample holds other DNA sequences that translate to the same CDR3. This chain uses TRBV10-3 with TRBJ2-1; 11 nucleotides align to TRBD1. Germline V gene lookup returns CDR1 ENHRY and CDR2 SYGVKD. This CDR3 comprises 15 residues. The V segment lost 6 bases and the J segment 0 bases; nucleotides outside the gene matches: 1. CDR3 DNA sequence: TGTGCCATCAGCGGGACAGGGGGCTCCTACAATGAGCAGTTCTTC. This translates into CAISGTGGSYNEQFF.

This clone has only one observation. CDR3 DNA sequence: TGTGCCTGGAACCAGGGTCTAAGCACCATATATTTT. Amino acids: CAWNQGLSTIYF. This chain links TRBV30 with TRBJ1-3; a possible D gene is TRBD1 (5 bases). CDR1 GTSNPN and CDR2 SVGIG come from the germline V gene (reference sequence). CDR3 length equals 12 residues. V dropped 4 bases and J dropped 9 bases, with 13 bases sitting between them.

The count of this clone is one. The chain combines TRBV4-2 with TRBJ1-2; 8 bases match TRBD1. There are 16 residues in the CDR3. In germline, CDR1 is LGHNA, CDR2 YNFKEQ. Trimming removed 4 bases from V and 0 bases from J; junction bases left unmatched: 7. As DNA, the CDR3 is TGTGCCAGCAGCCCCCCAGGGGGCACCCCTAACTATGGCTACACCTTC. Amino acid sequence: CASSPPGGTPNYGYTF.

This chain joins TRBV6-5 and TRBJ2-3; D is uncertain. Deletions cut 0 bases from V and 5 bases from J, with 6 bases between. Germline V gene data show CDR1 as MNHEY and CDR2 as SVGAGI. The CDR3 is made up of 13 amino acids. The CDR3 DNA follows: TGTGCCAGCAGTTACTCCGTAGTAGATACGCAGTATTTT. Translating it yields CASSYSVVDTQYF.

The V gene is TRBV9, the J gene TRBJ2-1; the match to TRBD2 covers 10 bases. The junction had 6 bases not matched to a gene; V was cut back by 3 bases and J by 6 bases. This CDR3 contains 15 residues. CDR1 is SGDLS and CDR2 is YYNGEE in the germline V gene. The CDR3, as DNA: TGTGCCAGCAGCGCTAGCGGGGGACCATCCAATGAGCAGTTCTTC. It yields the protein CASSASGGPSNEQFF.

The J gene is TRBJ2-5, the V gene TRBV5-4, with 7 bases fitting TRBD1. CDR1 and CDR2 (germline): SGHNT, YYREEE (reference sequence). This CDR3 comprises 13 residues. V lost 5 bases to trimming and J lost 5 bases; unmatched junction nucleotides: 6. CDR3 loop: CASSAKGAETQYF. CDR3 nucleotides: TGTGCCAGCAGTGCCAAGGGGGCTGAGACCCAGTACTTC.